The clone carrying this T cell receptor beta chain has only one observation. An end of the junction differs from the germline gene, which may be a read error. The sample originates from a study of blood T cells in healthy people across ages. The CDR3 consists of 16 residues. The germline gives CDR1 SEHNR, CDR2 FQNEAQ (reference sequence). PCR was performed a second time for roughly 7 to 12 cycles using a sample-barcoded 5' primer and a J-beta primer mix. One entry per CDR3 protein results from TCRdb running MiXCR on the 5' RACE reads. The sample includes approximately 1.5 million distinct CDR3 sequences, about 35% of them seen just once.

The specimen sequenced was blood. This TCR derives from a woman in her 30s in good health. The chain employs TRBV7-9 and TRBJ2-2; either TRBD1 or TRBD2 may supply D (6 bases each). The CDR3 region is CASSRKGGLNTGERFF. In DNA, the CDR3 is TGTGCCAGCAGCCGCAAGGGGGGATTAAACACCGGGGAGCGGTTTTTT.